Following are 14 T cell receptor beta chains from one sample sequenced in a study of CD8+ T cells in alopecia areata. It was cDNA, reverse transcribed from extracted RNA, that served as the sequencing template. The protocol was immunoSEQ multiplex PCR, while the TCRdb copy is restricted to in-frame clones and leaves out a portion. The profile shows approximately 110,000 clones, approximately 54% of them singletons. This sample's treatment: oral pan-JAK inhibitor, 5-10 mg twice daily. The source material was CD8+ T cells sorted from blood, sampled at week 24, from a patient treated with tofacitinib. The source of these receptors is a human donor with alopecia areata.

This sequence joins TRBV11-2 and TRBJ1-1; TRBD1 matches at 7 bases. The length of the CDR3 is 15 residues. Germline loops: CDR1 SGHAT, CDR2 FQNNGV. V shed 4 bases and J 5 bases; nucleotides not matched to a gene: 10. Here the CDR3 reads CASSSPWTGPTEAFF. The DNA of the CDR3 is TGTGCCAGCAGCTCTCCGTGGACAGGCCCGACTGAAGCTTTCTTT.

V gene TRBV5-6 combines with J gene TRBJ1-6, with D uncertain. The V gene's germline CDR1 is SGHDT and CDR2 YYEEEE. The CDR3 has 13 residues. The V end lost 4 bases, the J end lost 5 bases, and 7 bases lay between the germline ends. DNA of the CDR3: TGTGCCAGCAGCGTAGGCGATAATTCACCCCTCCACTTT. Translated, it gives CASSVGDNSPLHF.

The gene calls are TRBV7-9 and TRBJ2-5; D not resolved. The V gene lost 4 bases and the J gene lost 2 bases, with 2 bases spanning the gap. Germline V gives CDR1 SEHNR, CDR2 FQNEAQ (reference sequence). The CDR3 runs to 11 residues. CDR3: CASSSQETQYF. The CDR3 coding sequence is TGTGCCAGCAGCTCGCAAGAGACCCAGTACTTC. The entire variable domain, with the rest obtained from reference TRBV7-9 and TRBJ2-5, is as follows: DTGVSQNPRHKITKRGQNVTFRCDPISEHNRLYWYRQTLGQGPEFLTYFQNEAQLEKSRLLSDRFSAERPKGSFSTLEIQRTEQGDSAMYLCASSSQETQYFGPGTRLLVL.

The rearrangement joins TRBV2 to TRBJ1-5; possibly TRBD1 for D (5 bases). Trimming took off 3 bases at V and 7 bases at J, with 19 bases between the two ends. The V gene's germline CDR1 is SNHLY and CDR2 FYNNEI. The CDR3 has 16 residues. CDR3 in DNA: TGTGCCAGCAGTGATACCCGGGGGGTATCAGGCCAGCCCCAGCATTTT. Protein product: CASSDTRGVSGQPQHF.

CDR3 sequence: CASGTGESDSPLHF. In nucleotides, the CDR3 is TGTGCCAGCGGTACCGGAGAAAGCGATTCACCCCTCCACTTT. The chain employs TRBV6-4 and TRBJ1-6; D is unclear. CDR1 and CDR2 from the germline V gene are MRHNA and SNTAGT. CDR3 size: 14 residues. V was shortened by 8 bases and J by 8 bases, with 16 bases between the two germline ends.

V usage is TRBV27 and J usage is TRBJ2-1; D is unclear. Germline V CDR1 and CDR2: MNHEY, SMNVEV (reference sequence). V was trimmed by 6 bases and J by 8 bases, leaving 11 bases between them. The CDR3 extends over 12 amino acids. CDR3 amino acids: CASRLLGHEQFF. CDR3 DNA: TGTGCCAGCAGACTCCTAGGTCATGAGCAGTTCTTC.

This clone has just one count. Because the CDR3 is missing its conserved closing phenylalanine or tryptophan, this is likely a read error. The chain combines TRBV5-4 with TRBJ2-2; 8 bases are shared with TRBD1. CDR1 and CDR2 from the germline V gene are SGHNT and YYREEE (reference sequence). This CDR3 has 16 amino acids. Germline trimming cut 1 base from V and 3 bases from J; bases unmatched to any gene: 5. CDR3 coding DNA: TGTGCCAGCAGCTTGCTGGGACAGGAGGACACCGGGGAGCTGTTTTCT. Its protein is CASSLLGQEDTGELFS.

This clone was detected only a few times. This chain connects TRBV27 to TRBJ2-5, with 11 bases that match TRBD1. V was pared by 1 base and J by 5 bases, with 6 bases of the junction left unmatched. Germline V gives CDR1 MNHEY, CDR2 SMNVEV (reference sequence). The CDR3 runs to 16 residues. The CDR3 nucleotides are TGTGCCAGCAGTTTATTTGGACAGGGGGCCTGGGAGACCCAGTACTTC. It is translated as CASSLFGQGAWETQYF.

This chain links TRBV9 with TRBJ1-1; 7 bases line up with TRBD1. V shed 3 bases, J shed 10 bases, and the junction held 6 bases outside the gene matches. The germline gives CDR1 SGDLS, CDR2 YYNGEE. The CDR3 spans 12 residues. The DNA of the CDR3 is TGTGCCAGCAGCGGCGGGACAGCGGGAGCTTTCTTT. Its translation: CASSGGTAGAFF.

This chain joins TRBV4-1 and TRBJ2-7; possibly TRBD2 for D (6 bases). CDR1 is MGHRA and CDR2 is YSYEKL in the germline V gene. This CDR3 comprises 14 residues. V was trimmed by 1 base and J by 6 bases, leaving 13 bases between them. The DNA for the CDR3 is TGCGCCAGCAGCCAAGTAGAAGGAGGGAGCGAGCAGTACTTC. This sequence encodes CASSQVEGGSEQYF.

The chain links TRBV5-4 to TRBJ2-3; D remains unclear. V lost 1 base and J lost 4, with 10 bases in between. Germline V lookup: CDR1 SGHNT, CDR2 YYREEE (reference sequence). This CDR3 is built from 14 residues. CDR3 DNA sequence: TGTGCCAGCAGCTTGCCCGGCGTAGCAGATACGCAGTATTTT. It yields the protein CASSLPGVADTQYF. Looking up the rest from reference TRBV5-4 and TRBJ2-3 gives the full variable domain: ETGVTQSPTHLIKTRGQQVTLRCSSQSGHNTVSWYQQALGQGPQFIFQYYREEENGRGNFPPRFSGLQFPNYSSELNVNALELDDSALYLCASSLPGVADTQYFGPGTRLTVL.

This clone turned up a few times. The chain employs TRBV7-8 and TRBJ2-7; the D gene is possibly TRBD1 (6 bases). CDR1 is SGHVS, CDR2 FQNEAQ, per germline. The CDR3 runs to 15 residues. V lost 5 bases and J 5 bases, leaving 19 bases between the germline ends. The CDR3 is CASSEITRGIDEQYF. CDR3 sequence (DNA): TGTGCCAGCAGCGAAATTACGAGGGGGATCGACGAGCAGTACTTC.

This clone was counted only a few times. This chain joins TRBV7-8 and TRBJ1-4; 8 positions agree with TRBD1. CDR3 size: 21 residues. CDR1 is SGHVS and CDR2 is FQNEAQ in the germline V gene. Trimming at V came to 1 base and at J to 8 bases, leaving 24 bases not matched to a gene. The CDR3 is CASSLDALTGARMGDREKLFF. CDR3 DNA: TGTGCCAGCAGCTTAGACGCCTTGACAGGGGCGCGAATGGGGGATCGCGAAAAACTGTTTTTT.

In the case of this clone: Germline and junction disagree at one end, which may indicate a read error. The chain links TRBV29-1 to TRBJ2-5; perhaps TRBD2 as D (5 bases). CDR3 length: 12 amino acids. From germline, CDR1 is SQVTM and CDR2 ANQGSEA. The CDR3 sequence is CSVEGTEEAQYF. The CDR3, as DNA: TGCAGCGTTGAAGGGACTGAAGAGGCCCAGTACTTC.